A selection of T cell receptor beta chains follows, all from one sample in a study of cytomegalovirus exposure and HLA in healthy donors. Sequenced by immunoSEQ multiplex PCR; TCRdb stores in-frame clones only, minus some. The repertoire table contains more than 100,000 clones. Source material: PBMCs. The receptors shown here come from a woman aged 40 to 50 in good health and CMV-seronegative. Each CDR3 is given with its conserved first and last residue. D genes are given only for firm matches.

J | length | V | D | CDR3 | DNA
TRBJ1-2 | 11 | TRBV7-2 | . | CASSLDYGYTF | TGTGCCAGCAGCCTCGACTATGGCTACACCTTC
TRBJ2-2 | 15 | TRBV7-2 | . | CASSSEGLRTGELFF | TGTGCCAGCAGCTCCGAGGGTCTTAGGACCGGGGAGCTGTTTTTT
TRBJ1-5 | 16 | TRBV18 | . | CASSPSTVNSNQPQHF | TGTGCCAGCTCACCTTCGACAGTCAATAGCAATCAGCCCCAGCATTTT
TRBJ1-5 | 13 | TRBV27 | TRBD1 | CASGSDREQPQHF | TGTGCCAGCGGATCCGACAGGGAGCAGCCCCAGCATTTT
TRBJ1-5 | 14 | TRBV18 | . | CASSPSGGNQPQHF | TGTGCCAGCTCACCGTCGGGAGGGAATCAGCCCCAGCATTTT
TRBJ1-6 | 16 | TRBV5-1 | . | CASSRMALDSGSPLHF | TGCGCCAGCAGCCGAATGGCGTTGGATAGCGGCTCACCCCTCCACTTT
TRBJ1-2 | 14 | TRBV7-2 | . | CASSLLKGAHGYTF | TGTGCCAGCAGCTTACTGAAGGGAGCACATGGCTACACCTTC
TRBJ2-5 | 13 | TRBV10-3 | . | CATRHDLQETQYF | TGTGCCACCCGACACGACCTCCAAGAGACCCAGTACTTC
TRBJ1-1 | 14 | TRBV6-5 | . | CASSYLGVRTEAFF | TGTGCCAGCAGTTATTTGGGAGTTCGAACTGAAGCTTTCTTT
TRBJ1-5 | 14 | TRBV19 | . | CATQTGPGSKPQHF | TGTGCCACCCAGACAGGCCCGGGTAGCAAGCCCCAGCATTTT
TRBJ1-2 | 16 | TRBV6-1 | . | CASSEEQRPPNYGYTF | TGTGCCAGCAGTGAAGAACAGAGACCTCCTAACTATGGCTACACCTTC
TRBJ1-1 | 15 | TRBV4-3 | . | CASSQDGRANTEAFF | TGCGCCAGCAGCCAAGATGGTAGAGCGAACACTGAAGCTTTCTTT
TRBJ1-1 | 12 | TRBV4-2 | . | CASSPSNTEAFF | TGTGCCAGCAGCCCCTCCAACACTGAAGCTTTCTTT
TRBJ1-1 | 14 | TRBV2 | TRBD1 | CASSRDREDTEAFF | TGTGCCAGCAGCAGGGACAGGGAGGACACTGAAGCTTTCTTT
TRBJ2-2 | 14 | TRBV27 | . | CASRPDRIYGELFF | TGTGCCAGCAGGCCAGACAGGATTTACGGGGAGCTGTTTTTT
TRBJ1-2 | 14 | TRBV5-8 | TRBD1 | CASSRGQGNLGYTF | TGTGCCAGCAGTCGGGGACAGGGGAACCTGGGCTACACCTTC
TRBJ2-2 | 15 | TRBV4-3 | . | CASSLGQAGTGELFF | TGCGCCAGCAGCCTGGGTCAGGCGGGCACCGGGGAGCTGTTTTTT
TRBJ1-4 | 14 | TRBV7-2 | . | CASSLRGGNEKLFF | TGTGCCAGCAGCTTACGGGGGGGTAATGAAAAACTGTTTTTT
TRBJ2-1 | 12 | TRBV15 | . | CATSRGGDEQFF | TGTGCCACCAGCAGAGGAGGAGATGAGCAGTTCTTC
TRBJ1-5 | 14 | TRBV2 | . | CASSGEGGNQPQHF | TGTGCCAGCAGTGGGGAGGGGGGCAATCAGCCCCAGCATTTT
TRBJ1-5 | 15 | TRBV4-1 | TRBD1 | CASSQFGQGNQPQHF | TGCGCCAGCAGCCAGTTCGGACAGGGAAATCAGCCCCAGCATTTT
TRBJ2-3 | 17 | TRBV11-2 | TRBD2 | CASSFPTSGEPTDTQYF | TGTGCCAGCAGCTTCCCGACTAGCGGTGAACCCACAGATACGCAGTATTTT
TRBJ2-5 | 14 | TRBV7-9 | . | CASSFDRWEETQYF | TGTGCCAGCAGCTTTGACAGGTGGGAGGAGACCCAGTACTTC
TRBJ1-5 | 15 | TRBV19 | . | CASSNAAGVNQPQHF | TGTGCCAGTAGTAACGCGGCAGGGGTCAATCAGCCCCAGCATTTT
TRBJ1-4 | 14 | TRBV7-2 | . | CASSLGGSNEKLFF | TGTGCCAGCAGCTTGGGAGGTTCTAATGAAAAACTGTTTTTT
TRBJ1-6 | 15 | TRBV7-3 | TRBD1 | CASSSGQGYNSPLHF | TGTGCCAGCAGCTCAGGACAGGGATATAATTCACCCCTCCACTTT
TRBJ1-5 | 14 | TRBV7-2 | TRBD1 | CASSPTDRAQPQHF | TGTGCCAGCAGCCCCACGGACAGGGCTCAGCCCCAGCATTTT
TRBJ1-6 | 11 | TRBV7-9 | . | CASSSSGQHHF | TGTGCCAGCAGCTCAAGTGGGCAACACCACTTT
TRBJ2-5 | 15 | TRBV7-2 | TRBD2 | CASSPRTSVQETQYF | TGTGCCAGCAGCCCCCGGACTAGCGTACAAGAGACCCAGTACTTC
TRBJ2-1 | 16 | TRBV4-1 | . | CASSQAETRGYNEQFF | TGCGCCAGCAGCCAGGCAGAGACTCGGGGTTACAATGAGCAGTTCTTC
TRBJ1-2 | 14 | TRBV27 | TRBD1 | CASTLTGGAGGYTF | TGTGCCAGCACCCTGACAGGGGGCGCAGGAGGCTACACCTTC
TRBJ2-4 | 18 | TRBV5-1 | . | CASSLGRTVNLAKNIQYF | TGCGCCAGCAGCTTAGGGAGAACAGTGAATTTAGCCAAAAACATTCAGTACTTC
TRBJ2-7 | 14 | TRBV5-6 | TRBD1 | CASSYRGISDEQYF | TGTGCCAGCAGCTACAGGGGTATTTCCGACGAGCAGTACTTC
TRBJ1-2 | 16 | TRBV7-3 | TRBD1 | CASSTSTGTGTSGYTF | TGTGCCAGCAGCACCTCAACCGGGACAGGGACCTCTGGCTACACCTTC
TRBJ1-5 | 13 | TRBV11-2 | . | CASSLQGNQPQHF | TGTGCCAGCAGCTTACAGGGGAATCAGCCCCAGCATTTT
TRBJ2-2 | 15 | TRBV7-3 | TRBD2 | CASSPSGGAGGELFF | TGTGCCAGCAGCCCCTCCGGGGGGGCCGGCGGGGAGCTGTTTTTT
TRBJ1-1 | 14 | TRBV19 | TRBD1 | CASSIDRGVTEAFF | TGTGCCAGTAGTATAGACAGGGGGGTAACTGAAGCTTTCTTT
TRBJ2-1 | 14 | TRBV2 | . | CASSEGLGWSEQFF | TGTGCCAGCAGTGAGGGGCTAGGATGGAGTGAGCAGTTCTTC
TRBJ2-2 | 16 | TRBV7-2 | . | CASSLAGALNTGELFF | TGTGCCAGCAGCTTAGCAGGGGCGCTGAACACCGGGGAGCTGTTTTTT
TRBJ1-3 | 15 | TRBV2 | . | CASRDSPNSGNTIYF | TGTGCCAGCAGGGACTCACCAAACTCTGGAAACACCATATATTTT
TRBJ2-2 | 16 | TRBV9 | TRBD1 | CASSALTGSNTGELFF | TGTGCCAGCAGCGCCTTGACAGGGAGTAACACCGGGGAGCTGTTTTTT
TRBJ1-1 | 13 | TRBV10-2 | . | CASSEVRGTEAFF | TGCGCCAGCAGTGAGGTAAGGGGAACTGAAGCTTTCTTT
TRBJ1-1 | 15 | TRBV7-9 | . | CASSFRAGVGAEAFF | TGTGCCAGCAGCTTTCGAGCAGGTGTAGGCGCTGAAGCTTTCTTT
TRBJ2-1 | 16 | TRBV5-1 | TRBD2 | CASSLGGWRGSDEQFF | TGCGCCAGCAGCTTGGGGGGATGGCGGGGGAGCGATGAGCAGTTCTTC
TRBJ1-1 | 15 | TRBV5-1 | . | CASSLSSSVNTEAFF | TGCGCCAGCAGCTTGTCGTCCAGCGTGAACACTGAAGCTTTCTTT
TRBJ2-1 | 15 | TRBV11-3 | TRBD2 | CASSLLAGGGNEQFF | TGTGCCAGCAGCCTACTAGCGGGGGGCGGCAATGAGCAGTTCTTC